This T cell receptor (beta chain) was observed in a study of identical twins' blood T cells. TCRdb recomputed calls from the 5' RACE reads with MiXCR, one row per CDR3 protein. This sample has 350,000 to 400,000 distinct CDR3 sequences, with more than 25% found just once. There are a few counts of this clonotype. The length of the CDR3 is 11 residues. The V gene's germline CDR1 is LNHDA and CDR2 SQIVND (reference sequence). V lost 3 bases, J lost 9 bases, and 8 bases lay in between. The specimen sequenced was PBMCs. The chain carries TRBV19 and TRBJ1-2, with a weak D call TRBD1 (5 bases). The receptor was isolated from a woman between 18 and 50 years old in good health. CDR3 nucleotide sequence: TGTGCCAGTAGTATCGGGGGAAGCTACACCTTC. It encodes CASSIGGSYTF.